The 8 T cell receptor beta chains below come from one sample, sequenced in a study of blood T cell repertoires in COVID-19. Profiled with immunoSEQ multiplex PCR; TCRdb holds only in-frame clones, not every one. The sample has about 52,000 clones, roughly 84% seen once; the top ten hold around 15%. The source material was peripheral blood. These receptors were obtained from a human donor with active COVID-19. The donor label of this sample is uncertain.

The V gene is TRBV12-5, the J gene TRBJ2-5; perhaps TRBD1 as D (6 bases). From germline, CDR1 is LGHNT and CDR2 FRNRAP. The V end lost 7 bases, the J end lost 2 bases, and 14 bases lay between the germline ends. This CDR3 comprises 14 residues. In nucleotides, the CDR3 is TGTGCTAGTGCTAAACCAGGGGTTCAAGAGACCCAGTACTTC. Amino acid sequence: CASAKPGVQETQYF.

This chain uses TRBV5-1 with TRBJ2-4, with a tentative D call TRBD2 (6 bases). Germline V gene data show CDR1 as SGHRS and CDR2 as YFSETQ. CDR3 length: 14 residues. Trimming left V 1 base short and J 7 bases short, with 12 bases between. The CDR3 spells CASSLTGLPNIQYF. CDR3 nucleotide sequence: TGCGCCAGCAGCTTGACGGGACTCCCCAACATTCAGTACTTC.

The rearrangement uses TRBV7-3 and TRBJ1-1; D call uncertain. The V gene's germline CDR1 is SGHTA and CDR2 FQGTGA. The CDR3 sequence is 13 residues long. Trimming took off 2 bases at V and 1 base at J, with 5 bases between the two ends. CDR3 bases: TGTGCCAGCAGCTTACTCAGGAACACTGAAGCTTTCTTT. Protein sequence: CASSLLRNTEAFF.

CDR3 sequence reads: CAIGEAGELFF. Written as DNA, the CDR3 is TGTGCCATCGGCGAGGCCGGGGAGCTGTTTTTT. V gene TRBV10-3 combines with J gene TRBJ2-2; D uncertain. This CDR3 contains 11 residues. V dropped 8 bases and J dropped 6 bases, with 7 bases sitting between them. Germline loops: CDR1 ENHRY, CDR2 SYGVKD.

The chain carries TRBV29-1 and TRBJ1-1; D perhaps matches TRBD1 (5 bases). This CDR3 comprises 13 residues. Germline assignment: CDR1 SQVTM and CDR2 ANQGSEA. Trimming removed 7 bases at V and 4 bases at J, with 16 bases between. Here the CDR3 DNA reads TGCAGCGCAGGTTCAGGGTTCGGCACTGAAGCTTTCTTT. Its translation is CSAGSGFGTEAFF.

The chain links TRBV7-6 to TRBJ2-7, with TRBD1 matching over 7 bases. Germline V gene data show CDR1 as SGHVS and CDR2 as FNYEAQ. This CDR3 is 14 amino acids long. V shed 1 base, J shed 1 base, and the junction held 1 base outside the gene matches. The CDR3 coding sequence is TGTGCCAGCAGCTTAGAGACAGGGTCCTACGAGCAGTACTTC. Encoded protein: CASSLETGSYEQYF.

The chain recombines TRBV5-1 with TRBJ2-3, with 9 bases fitting TRBD2. The CDR3 has 16 amino acids. Germline loops: CDR1 SGHRS, CDR2 YFSETQ. V lost 1 base to trimming and J lost 1 base; unmatched junction nucleotides: 4. CDR3 nucleotide sequence: TGCGCCAGCAGCTTGAGGATAGCGGGGGGCACAGATACGCAGTATTTT. Protein sequence: CASSLRIAGGTDTQYF.

The V and J genes are TRBV2 and TRBJ2-5, with 10 bases identical to TRBD1. The junction had 7 bases not matched to a gene; V was cut back by 5 bases and J by 4 bases. The CDR3 has 15 amino acids. Germline CDR1 and CDR2: SNHLY and FYNNEI. In DNA, the CDR3 is TGTGCCAGCAGTAGACAGGGGGCAGCGGGAGAGACCCAGTACTTC. It encodes CASSRQGAAGETQYF.